This T cell receptor beta chain was recovered during a study of cytomegalovirus exposure and HLA in healthy donors. Findings and limits, study-wide: Specific recognition of CMV antigens was confirmed in vitro for a few chains (all CMV-associated). Later analysis identified 16,951 TCR beta sequences associated with HLA alleles, using a false discovery rate threshold of 0.05.

Comments on this clone: Its antigen is still unknown.

Trimming cost V 8 bases and J 13 bases, with 27 bases left between them. The CDR3 consists of 16 residues. Germline CDR1 and CDR2: MNHNY and SVGAGI (reference sequence). PCR amplification relied on 60 Vbeta primers (plus 13 Jbeta primers). Some clones are missing from TCRdb's copy, which holds only in-frame ones; the method was immunoSEQ multiplex PCR. The sample holds under 100,000 clones, about three quarters seen once. V gene TRBV6-6 combines with J gene TRBJ1-6, with D tentatively TRBD1 (6 bases). The material sequenced was PBMCs. The TCR originated in a human donor in good health. Here the CDR3 DNA reads TGTGCCAGCTCCTTACCGCCCGGGCAGGGGATTACCCCCCTCCACTTT. Translated: CASSLPPGQGITPLHF.